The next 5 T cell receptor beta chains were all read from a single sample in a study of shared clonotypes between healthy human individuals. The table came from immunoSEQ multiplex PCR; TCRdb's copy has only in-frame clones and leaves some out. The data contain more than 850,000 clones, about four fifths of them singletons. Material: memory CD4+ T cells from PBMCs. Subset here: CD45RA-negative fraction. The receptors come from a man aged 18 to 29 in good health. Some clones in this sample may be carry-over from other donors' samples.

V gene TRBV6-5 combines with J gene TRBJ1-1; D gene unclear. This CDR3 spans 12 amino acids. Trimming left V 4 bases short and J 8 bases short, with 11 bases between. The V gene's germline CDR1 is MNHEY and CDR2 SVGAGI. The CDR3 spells CASSSRASEAFF. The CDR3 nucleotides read TGTGCCAGCAGTTCCCGGGCCTCAGAAGCTTTCTTT.

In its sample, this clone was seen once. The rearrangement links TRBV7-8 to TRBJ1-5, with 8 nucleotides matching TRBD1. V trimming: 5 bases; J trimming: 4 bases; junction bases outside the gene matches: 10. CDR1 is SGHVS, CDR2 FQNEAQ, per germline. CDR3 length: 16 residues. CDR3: CASSPRQGMKNQPQHF. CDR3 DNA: TGTGCCAGCAGCCCGCGACAGGGGATGAAGAATCAGCCCCAGCATTTT.

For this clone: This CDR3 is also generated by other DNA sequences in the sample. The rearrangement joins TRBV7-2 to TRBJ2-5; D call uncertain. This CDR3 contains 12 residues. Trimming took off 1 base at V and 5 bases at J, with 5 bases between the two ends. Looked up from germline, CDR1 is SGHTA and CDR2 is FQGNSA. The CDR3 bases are TGTGCCAGCAGCTTAGTCCGGGAGACCCAGTACTTC. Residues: CASSLVRETQYF.

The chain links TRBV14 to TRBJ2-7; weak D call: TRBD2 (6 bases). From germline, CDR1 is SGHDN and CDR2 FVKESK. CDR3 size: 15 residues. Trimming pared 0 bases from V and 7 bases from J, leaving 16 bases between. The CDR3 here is CASSQDDGWGREQYF. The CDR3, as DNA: TGTGCCAGCAGCCAAGACGACGGATGGGGGAGGGAGCAGTACTTC.

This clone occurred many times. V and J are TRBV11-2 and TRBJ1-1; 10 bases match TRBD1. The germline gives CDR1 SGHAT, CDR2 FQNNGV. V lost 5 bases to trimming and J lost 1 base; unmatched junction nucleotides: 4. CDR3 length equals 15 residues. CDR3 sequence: CASSRGQGGNTEAFF. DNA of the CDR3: TGTGCCAGCAGCCGTGGACAGGGGGGGAACACTGAAGCTTTCTTT.